A selection of T cell receptor beta chains follows, all from one sample in a study of T cell repertoires in cytomegalovirus infection. From the reads, TCRdb called clonotypes with MiXCR, one entry per CDR3 protein. The table records about 230,000 distinct CDR3 sequences, over 20% of them present only once. Sequenced input: CD8+ T cells from PBMCs. The receptors come from a human donor in good health (CMV status not recorded). Some clones in this sample may be carry-over from other donors' samples. CDR3s include the opening cysteine and the closing phenylalanine or tryptophan. Fields, in order: J gene, D gene, V gene, clone size, CDR3 protein, CDR3 DNA. The D gene is left open where the match is weak. Clone size is not always given. Where it is, it says once, few, many or a class for expanded clones.

>TRBJ2-2|NA|TRBV2|NA
CASSGRGDTGELFF
TGTGCCAGCAGTGGCAGGGGGGACACCGGGGAGCTGTTTTTT
>TRBJ2-6|TRBD2|TRBV5-6|few
CASSREGGAGANVLTF
TGTGCCAGCAGCCGGGAGGGGGGCGCTGGGGCCAACGTCCTGACTTTC
>TRBJ1-1|TRBD1|TRBV7-2|many
CASSLAVTDRGEAFF
TGTGCCAGCAGCTTAGCGGTCACCGACAGGGGCGAAGCTTTCTTT
>TRBJ2-1|TRBD2|TRBV20-1|NA
CSAPGTSGDYNEQFF
TGCAGTGCCCCTGGGACTAGCGGGGATTACAATGAGCAGTTCTTC
>TRBJ2-7|NA|TRBV7-2|few
CASSWDRGGYEQYF
TGTGCCAGCAGCTGGGACCGAGGGGGGTACGAGCAGTACTTC
>TRBJ1-6|NA|TRBV5-4|NA
CASSLPGTNNSPLHF
TGTGCCAGCAGCTTGCCAGGGACGAACAATTCACCCCTCCACTTT
>TRBJ2-1|TRBD2|TRBV7-8|many
CASSLDRGDVAYNEQFF
TGTGCCAGCAGCTTAGATCGGGGGGATGTAGCCTACAATGAGCAGTTCTTC
>TRBJ2-6|TRBD1|TRBV11-1|few
CASRGQGIRSGANVLTF
TGTGCCAGCAGAGGACAGGGGATTCGATCTGGGGCCAACGTCCTGACTTTC
>TRBJ2-3|NA|TRBV9|NA
CASSVGAGSTDTQYF
TGTGCCAGCAGCGTAGGTGCAGGAAGCACAGATACGCAGTATTTT
>TRBJ2-7|NA|TRBV4-1|NA
CASSHGTGTYEQYF
TGCGCCAGCAGCCATGGCACGGGGACCTACGAGCAGTACTTC
>TRBJ1-2|NA|TRBV20-1|NA
CSASYRQDSLGYTF
TGCAGTGCTAGCTATCGTCAGGACTCCCTAGGCTACACCTTC
>TRBJ1-4|TRBD1|TRBV20-1|many
CSASRTGQGYEFNEKLFF
TGCAGTGCTAGCCGAACGGGACAGGGTTATGAATTTAATGAAAAACTGTTTTTT
>TRBJ1-2|NA|TRBV12-3/TRBV12-4|few
CASSRSEPTGYTF
TGTGCCAGCAGTAGATCCGAGCCAACTGGCTACACCTTC
>TRBJ2-5|NA|TRBV28|few
CASNFGQETQYF
TGTGCCAGCAATTTCGGGCAAGAGACCCAGTACTTC
>TRBJ1-1|NA|TRBV28|NA
CASRRTADSAFEAFF
TGTGCCAGCAGGAGGACCGCGGACAGCGCCTTTGAGGCTTTCTTT
>TRBJ1-5|NA|TRBV15|NA
CATSRDWVGVVDQPQHF
TGTGCCACCAGCAGAGATTGGGTGGGGGTTGTTGATCAGCCCCAGCATTTT
>TRBJ2-2|TRBD2|TRBV20-1|many
CSARVWESGGAAGELFF
TGCAGTGCTAGAGTATGGGAAAGCGGGGGGGCCGCCGGGGAGCTGTTTTTT
>TRBJ1-6|NA|TRBV7-6|many
CASSLKFGGTPRSSYNSPLHF
TGTGCCAGCAGCTTAAAATTTGGGGGAACCCCCCGAAGCTCCTATAATTCACCCCTCCACTTT
>TRBJ2-3|NA|TRBV25-1|few
CASSLAASTDTQYF
TGTGCCAGCAGTCTAGCAGCGAGCACAGATACGCAGTATTTT
>TRBJ2-7|NA|TRBV5-1|few
CASSLGLPSLYEQYF
TGCGCCAGCAGCTTGGGGCTCCCCAGCCTATACGAGCAGTACTTC
>TRBJ2-1|TRBD1|TRBV7-9|few
CASSMTGVFHNEQFF
TGTGCCAGCAGCATGACAGGGGTATTCCACAATGAGCAGTTCTTC
>TRBJ1-2|NA|TRBV6-2/TRBV6-3|many
CASLDGYYGYTF
TGTGCCAGCCTGGATGGATACTATGGCTACACCTTC
>TRBJ2-7|NA|TRBV5-8|once
CASSLTGEQYF
TGTGCCAGCAGCTTGACCGGGGAGCAGTACTTC
>TRBJ1-4|TRBD1|TRBV2|NA
CASRPGTAATNEKLFF
TGTGCCAGCAGACCCGGGACAGCTGCAACTAATGAAAAACTGTTTTTT
>TRBJ1-1|NA|TRBV4-1|few
CASSLSLPMNTEAFF
TGCGCCAGCAGCCTATCCTTGCCAATGAACACTGAAGCTTTCTTT
>TRBJ2-3|TRBD2|TRBV23-1|NA
CASSRGTSGGRSTDTQYF
TGCGCCAGCAGTCGTGGGACTAGCGGGGGGCGGAGCACAGATACGCAGTATTTT
>TRBJ2-1|TRBD2|TRBV20-1|NA
CSARDSSSGGGNEQFF
TGCAGTGCTAGAGATTCGAGTAGCGGGGGGGGGAATGAGCAGTTCTTC
>TRBJ2-7|NA|TRBV5-6|NA
CASSAFDDYEQYF
TGTGCCAGCAGCGCCTTCGACGACTACGAGCAGTACTTC
>TRBJ2-7|NA|TRBV29-1|once
CSALDKQGSHEQYF
TGCAGCGCCCTAGATAAACAGGGCTCCCACGAGCAGTACTTC
>TRBJ2-2|NA|TRBV28|NA
CASSDSGELFF
TGTGCCAGCAGTGACAGCGGGGAGCTGTTTTTT
>TRBJ2-1|NA|TRBV19|NA
CASSIAWAGTNEQFF
TGTGCCAGTAGTATAGCCTGGGCAGGGACCAATGAGCAGTTCTTC
>TRBJ2-6|NA|TRBV12-3/TRBV12-4|few
CASSSILADSGANVLTF
TGTGCCAGCAGTTCGATACTAGCTGACTCTGGGGCCAACGTCCTGACTTTC
>TRBJ2-3|TRBD2|TRBV12-3/TRBV12-4|NA
CASSLALAGVTDTQYF
TGTGCCAGCAGTTTAGCACTAGCGGGGGTCACAGATACGCAGTATTTT
>TRBJ2-2|NA|TRBV25-1|NA
CASIDPPGELFF
TGTGCCAGCATCGACCCACCCGGGGAGCTGTTTTTT
>TRBJ1-2|TRBD1|TRBV29-1|many
CSVRTGLREGYTF
TGCAGCGTTAGGACAGGACTCCGAGAGGGCTACACCTTC
>TRBJ2-1|NA|TRBV15|few
CATSRDVGYNEQFF
TGTGCCACCAGCAGAGATGTGGGATACAATGAGCAGTTCTTC
>TRBJ1-1|NA|TRBV28|once
CASSLFDSVVTEAFF
TGTGCCAGCAGTTTATTCGATTCTGTGGTCACTGAAGCTTTCTTT
>TRBJ1-3|NA|TRBV28|NA
CASSLSFGNTIYF
TGTGCCAGCAGTTTATCTTTTGGAAACACCATATATTTT
>TRBJ1-1|TRBD1|TRBV13|NA
CASSQGQGKNTEAFF
TGTGCCAGCAGCCAAGGACAGGGGAAGAACACTGAAGCTTTCTTT
>TRBJ1-4|TRBD1|TRBV11-2|many
CASSLVGGTANEKLFF
TGTGCCAGCAGCTTAGTGGGCGGGACAGCTAATGAAAAACTGTTTTTT
>TRBJ2-3|NA|TRBV11-1|many
CASSLEWAGATDTQYF
TGTGCCAGCAGCTTAGAGTGGGCAGGAGCCACAGATACGCAGTATTTT
>TRBJ2-2|TRBD2|TRBV12-3/TRBV12-4|NA
CASSSGLAKGELFF
TGTGCCAGCAGTTCGGGACTAGCTAAGGGGGAGCTGTTTTTT
>TRBJ2-2|NA|TRBV28|NA
CASSLTRTYTGELFF
TGTGCCAGCAGTTTGACACGAACGTACACCGGGGAGCTGTTTTTT
>TRBJ2-1|NA|TRBV5-1|NA
CASSLKRGPFSPYNEQFF
TGCGCCAGCAGCTTGAAACGGGGGCCGTTCAGCCCCTACAATGAGCAGTTCTTC
>TRBJ2-3|TRBD2|TRBV11-2|NA
CASNERPGGAGDTQYF
TGTGCCAGCAATGAAAGGCCCGGGGGGGCGGGAGATACGCAGTATTTT
>TRBJ1-1|TRBD1|TRBV20-1|NA
CSAVTGRANTEAFF
TGCAGTGCCGTGACAGGGAGGGCGAACACTGAAGCTTTCTTT
>TRBJ1-1|TRBD1|TRBV2|NA
CATAQGPEAFF
TGTGCCACCGCACAGGGGCCTGAAGCTTTCTTT
>TRBJ2-5|NA|TRBV2|few
CASSPKGGETQYF
TGTGCCAGCAGTCCGAAGGGCGGAGAGACCCAGTACTTC
>TRBJ2-2|TRBD2|TRBV7-9|many
CASSYTSGGYRTGELFF
TGTGCCAGCAGCTATACTAGCGGGGGTTATCGGACCGGGGAGCTGTTTTTT
>TRBJ2-7|NA|TRBV7-9|many
CASSSQGTPRREQYF
TGTGCCAGCAGCTCCCAGGGCACCCCCAGAAGGGAGCAGTACTTC
>TRBJ2-1|NA|TRBV7-9|many
CASSKGPVGNEQFF
TGTGCCAGCAGCAAGGGACCCGTTGGCAATGAGCAGTTCTTC
>TRBJ2-3|TRBD1|TRBV6-1|many
CASAGQVTDTQYF
TGTGCCAGCGCGGGACAGGTCACAGATACGCAGTATTTT
>TRBJ2-1|TRBD2|TRBV7-3|NA
CASSYGGLVFNEQFF
TGTGCCAGCAGCTACGGGGGACTAGTCTTCAATGAGCAGTTCTTC
>TRBJ2-2|TRBD1|TRBV7-4|many
CASSNRQGRRDTGELFF
TGTGCCAGCAGCAACCGACAGGGCAGGAGAGACACCGGGGAGCTGTTTTTT
>TRBJ1-1|NA|TRBV2|NA
CASDPTEKNTEAFF
TGTGCCAGTGACCCGACAGAAAAGAACACTGAAGCTTTCTTT
>TRBJ2-7|TRBD1|TRBV28|many
CASSRDRISSYEQYF
TGTGCCAGCAGTAGGGACAGGATAAGCTCCTACGAGCAGTACTTC
>TRBJ2-1|NA|TRBV7-2|many
CASSLNAYNEQFF
TGTGCCAGCAGCTTAAATGCTTACAATGAGCAGTTCTTC
>TRBJ2-1|NA|TRBV14|NA
CASSSLQTDWGRGQFF
TGTGCCAGCAGCTCCCTCCAAACTGACTGGGGACGGGGGCAGTTCTTC
>TRBJ2-3|NA|TRBV7-9|NA
CASSLVLAGADTQYF
TGTGCCAGCAGCTTAGTACTAGCTGGGGCAGATACGCAGTATTTT